This entry lists 27 T cell receptor beta chains sequenced from one sample in a study of blood T cell repertoires in COVID-19. The data were produced by immunoSEQ multiplex PCR, yet TCRdb's version contains in-frame clones alone and is incomplete. The sample includes around 310,000 clones, 75% to 95% seen only once; the top ten take about 6.8%. Sequenced input: peripheral blood. These receptors were taken from a woman aged 25 to 45 with COVID-19, enrolled during active disease.

This sequence joins TRBV20-1 and TRBJ2-3; possible D gene TRBD1, 6 bases. This CDR3 is 11 amino acids long. In germline, CDR1 is DFQATT, CDR2 SNEGSKA (reference sequence). CDR3 in DNA: TGCAGCGCCCAGGGGTTTAATACGCAGTATTTT. Translation: CSAQGFNTQYF.

This clone appeared a single time. This sequence joins TRBV27 and TRBJ2-6, with D tentatively TRBD2 (5 bases). V lost 6 bases and J 2 bases, leaving 8 bases between the germline ends. The CDR3 has 14 residues. CDR1 is MNHEY, CDR2 SMNVEV, per germline (reference sequence). CDR3 region: CASRRAAGANVLTF. CDR3 bases: TGTGCCAGCAGGAGGGCGGCTGGGGCCAACGTCCTGACTTTC.

To note about this clone: The same CDR3 can be traced to other DNA sequences in this sample. This sequence joins TRBV7-9 and TRBJ1-2; D is ambiguous. Trimming removed 3 bases from V and 2 bases from J, with 7 bases in between. The CDR3 runs to 13 residues. In germline, CDR1 is SEHNR, CDR2 FQNEAQ (reference sequence). In nucleotides, the CDR3 is TGTGCCAGCAGCTTCGGAGCGAACTATGGCTACACCTTC. Residues: CASSFGANYGYTF.

The CDR3 region has the DNA TGTGCCAGCAGCTCTCAGGGCACTGAAGCTTTCTTT. Amino acids: CASSSQGTEAFF. The chain joins TRBV7-9 to TRBJ1-1; possibly TRBD1 for D (5 bases). The V end lost 4 bases, the J end lost 4 bases, and 7 bases lay between the germline ends. Germline V gives CDR1 SEHNR, CDR2 FQNEAQ (reference sequence). The CDR3 consists of 12 residues.

This chain uses TRBV27 with TRBJ1-5; TRBD1 matches 9 bases. V dropped 3 bases and J dropped 14; count of bases not matched to a gene: 8. CDR1 MNHEY and CDR2 SMNVEV come from the germline V gene (reference sequence). There are 13 residues in the CDR3. The DNA for the CDR3 is TGTGCCAGCAGTTTGAGGAAAGGGACAGGGAAGCATTTT. Amino acids: CASSLRKGTGKHF.

The chain recombines TRBV7-9 with TRBJ2-6, with D tentatively TRBD1 (5 bases). CDR1 is SEHNR and CDR2 is FQNEAQ in the germline V gene (reference sequence). The CDR3 spans 16 residues. Trimming shortened V by 10 bases and J by 0 bases, and 16 bases separated the two germline ends. The CDR3 nucleotides read TGTGCCACCTCCTCCACAGGCAACTCTGGGGCCAACGTCCTGACTTTC. It codes for CATSSTGNSGANVLTF.

V gene TRBV7-2 combines with J gene TRBJ2-7, with TRBD2 as a possible D gene (6 bases). The length of the CDR3 is 16 residues. V was clipped by 1 base and J by 0 bases, with 13 bases between them. The V gene's germline CDR1 is SGHTA and CDR2 FQGNSA. The CDR3 protein is CASSLGASASSYEQYF. CDR3 DNA sequence: TGTGCCAGCAGCTTAGGGGCTAGCGCCAGCTCCTACGAGCAGTACTTC.

This clone was counted once. The chain joins TRBV19 to TRBJ1-4; 8 bases are shared with TRBD1. The trim removed 5 bases at V and 6 bases at J, leaving 8 bases unmatched. The CDR3 contains 15 residues. Germline lookup yields CDR1 LNHDA and CDR2 SQIVND (reference sequence). The CDR3 reads CASSSSGQVDEKLFF. The CDR3 DNA reads as TGTGCCAGTAGTTCCTCGGGACAGGTAGATGAAAAACTGTTTTTT.

The CDR3 here is CSASQQGSGEQFF. CDR3 in DNA: TGCAGTGCTAGTCAACAGGGGTCAGGGGAGCAGTTCTTC. The gene calls are TRBV20-1 and TRBJ2-1; 7 positions match TRBD1. This CDR3 has 13 amino acids. Germline CDR1 reads DFQATT; CDR2 reads SNEGSKA (reference sequence). V shed 3 bases, J shed 10 bases, and the junction held 9 bases outside the gene matches.

This rearrangement joins TRBV6-5 to TRBJ1-4; D gene unclear. Trimming pared 6 bases from V and 1 base from J, leaving 12 bases between. Germline V lookup: CDR1 MNHEY, CDR2 SVGAGI. The CDR3 is 15 amino acids. The CDR3 protein is CASSLRQLTNEKLFF. The CDR3 DNA sequence: TGTGCCAGCAGCCTGAGACAACTAACTAATGAAAAACTGTTTTTT.

This chain links TRBV27 with TRBJ1-4; D perhaps matches TRBD1 (5 bases). Germline V gene data show CDR1 as MNHEY and CDR2 as SMNVEV (reference sequence). The CDR3 consists of 15 residues. V was pared by 5 bases and J by 1 base, with 11 bases between. This CDR3 reads CASSLRRGTNEKLFF. CDR3 nucleotides: TGTGCCAGCAGTCTCCGAAGGGGAACTAATGAAAAACTGTTTTTT.

The CDR3 nucleotides are TGTGCCAGCACCGCGGCTTACGGGGAGCTGTTTTTT. This sequence encodes CASTAAYGELFF. This chain uses TRBV2 with TRBJ2-2; no reliable D call. This CDR3 spans 12 amino acids. Germline assignment: CDR1 SNHLY and CDR2 FYNNEI. Trimming took 7 bases from V and 7 from J, leaving 10 bases between them.

V gene TRBV19 combines with J gene TRBJ2-3; 7 bases agree with TRBD2. The CDR3 sequence is 16 residues long. V gave up 4 bases and J gave up 5 bases; unmatched junction bases: 12. CDR1 LNHDA and CDR2 SQIVND come from the germline V gene (reference sequence). The CDR3 nucleotides are TGTGCCAGTAGTAGCCGAGGACTAGACTCAGTAGATACGCAGTATTTT. Amino acid sequence: CASSSRGLDSVDTQYF.

This rearrangement joins TRBV4-3 to TRBJ2-1; 8 positions agree with TRBD2. The V segment lost 0 bases and the J segment 2 bases; nucleotides outside the gene matches: 6. Germline CDR1 LGHNA, CDR2 YSLEER. The length of the CDR3 is 17 residues. The chain's CDR3 is CASSQDRAGGAYNEQFF. DNA for the CDR3: TGCGCCAGCAGCCAAGACCGGGCGGGAGGAGCCTACAATGAGCAGTTCTTC.

The V gene is TRBV7-9, the J gene TRBJ1-3; D gene unclear. The CDR3 has 15 amino acids. Germline V gene lookup returns CDR1 SEHNR and CDR2 FQNEAQ (reference sequence). Trimming took 3 bases from V and 2 from J, leaving 11 bases between them. CDR3 amino acids: CASSFSRAPGNTIYF. The CDR3 region has the DNA TGTGCCAGCAGCTTTTCGAGGGCCCCTGGAAACACCATATATTTT.

The chain is built from TRBV4-2 and TRBJ2-2; 12 bases match TRBD2. The CDR3 contains 16 residues. The V and J ends lost 2 bases and 5 bases, in that order; junction bases with no gene match: 3. Germline V gene lookup returns CDR1 LGHNA and CDR2 YNFKEQ. CDR3 in amino acids: CASSQSSGRGTGELFF. The CDR3 bases are TGTGCCAGCAGCCAATCTAGCGGGAGGGGTACCGGGGAGCTGTTTTTT.

The V call is TRBV5-1, the J call TRBJ2-3; the match to TRBD1 covers 8 bases. The CDR3 has 15 amino acids. The trim removed 1 base at V and 6 bases at J, leaving 7 bases unmatched. CDR1 SGHRS and CDR2 YFSETQ come from the germline V gene. The CDR3 is CASSLLTGDGDTQYF. In DNA form, the CDR3 reads TGCGCCAGCAGCTTGTTGACAGGGGATGGTGATACGCAGTATTTT. Drawing the rest from reference TRBV5-1 and TRBJ2-3, the complete variable domain is KAGVTQTPRYLIKTRGQQVTLSCSPISGHRSVSWYQQTPGQGLQFLFEYFSETQRNKGNFPGRFSGRQFSNSRSEMNVSTLELGDSALYLCASSLLTGDGDTQYFGPGTRLTVL.

This clone was seen just once. J is TRBJ2-7 and V is TRBV11-3; 9 bases line up with TRBD2. Germline CDR1 reads SGHNT; CDR2 reads YENEEA. J lost 5 bases, V lost 1 base, and 6 bases had no gene match. The CDR3 is made up of 15 amino acids. The CDR3 DNA reads as TGTGCCAGCAGCTTAGGGGGTAGCGGGAGCAACGAGCAGTACTTC. Its protein is CASSLGGSGSNEQYF.

This clone was observed a single time. The V and J genes are TRBV5-1 and TRBJ1-1; D gene unclear. This CDR3 comprises 13 residues. The V gene lost 4 bases and the J gene lost 2 bases, with 9 bases spanning the gap. From germline, CDR1 is SGHRS and CDR2 YFSETQ. In DNA form, the CDR3 reads TGCGCCAGCAGCCTGACAACTAACACTGAAGCTTTCTTT. Amino acids: CASSLTTNTEAFF.

The rearrangement joins TRBV27 to TRBJ1-2; TRBD1 matches 7 bases. Germline values: CDR1 MNHEY, CDR2 SMNVEV (reference sequence). With 4 bases clipped from V and 2 bases from J, the junction kept 4 bases outside the gene matches. This CDR3 has 14 residues. As DNA, the CDR3 is TGTGCCAGCAGTTCAGGGACAGCAAACTATGGCTACACCTTC. Residues: CASSSGTANYGYTF.

J is TRBJ1-1 and V is TRBV5-4; 10 bases align to TRBD1. Per the germline V gene, CDR1 is SGHNT and CDR2 is YYREEE (reference sequence). The CDR3 length is 17 residues. With 4 bases clipped from V and 3 bases from J, the junction kept 12 bases outside the gene matches. The CDR3 nucleotides are TGTGCCAGCAGCCCGACGACAGGGGGCAAGGGGGACACTGAAGCTTTCTTT. This sequence encodes CASSPTTGGKGDTEAFF.

The chain combines TRBV5-1 with TRBJ2-1, with D possibly matching TRBD2 (7 bases). Germline V gives CDR1 SGHRS, CDR2 YFSETQ. CDR3 length: 14 amino acids. Deletions cut 0 bases from V and 7 bases from J, with 11 bases between. The CDR3 is CASSLEGGGNEQFF. For the CDR3, the DNA is TGCGCCAGCAGCTTGGAGGGAGGGGGTAATGAGCAGTTCTTC.

The rearrangement links TRBV3-1 (or the pseudogene TRBV3-2) to TRBJ2-5; 8 bases map to TRBD1. The CDR3 has 17 residues. The junction had 12 bases not matched to a gene; V was cut back by 1 base and J by 5 bases. Per germline, CDR1 LGHDT and CDR2 YNNKEL (reference sequence). This CDR3 reads CASSQGPSRTGKETQYF. DNA of the CDR3: TGTGCCAGCAGCCAAGGACCCTCGAGGACAGGGAAGGAGACCCAGTACTTC.

The rearrangement joins TRBV4-3 to TRBJ1-1; 8 bases line up with TRBD1. CDR1 and CDR2 from the germline V gene are LGHNA and YSLEER. The CDR3 has 14 amino acids. V shed 4 bases and J 6 bases; nucleotides not matched to a gene: 7. The CDR3: CASSRDRGRSEAFF. CDR3 DNA sequence: TGCGCCAGCAGCCGAGACAGGGGTCGGTCTGAAGCTTTCTTT.

The gene calls are TRBV19 and TRBJ1-5; D remains unclear. V lost 1 base to trimming and J lost 0 bases, with 4 bases between them. The CDR3 spans 14 residues. CDR1 and CDR2 from the germline V gene are LNHDA and SQIVND (reference sequence). In DNA form, the CDR3 reads TGTGCCAGTAGTATAGGGCATAGCAATCAGCCCCAGCATTTT. Protein sequence: CASSIGHSNQPQHF.

J is TRBJ1-5 and V is TRBV19, with D possibly TRBD1 on 6 matching bases. The CDR3 runs 15 residues. V was clipped by 5 bases and J by 6 bases, with 17 bases between them. Germline assignment: CDR1 LNHDA and CDR2 SQIVND (reference sequence). CDR3 DNA sequence: TGTGCCAGTAGTCTAGGGTTCGGGACAACTCAGCCCCAGCATTTT. The encoded protein is CASSLGFGTTQPQHF.

The chain combines TRBV9 with TRBJ2-3; TRBD2 might be the D (6 bases). Germline loops: CDR1 SGDLS, CDR2 YYNGEE. The CDR3 has 15 residues. V was clipped by 1 base and J by 2 bases, with 11 bases between them. The CDR3 is CASSVTSMITDTQYF. CDR3 DNA: TGTGCCAGCAGCGTAACTAGCATGATCACAGATACGCAGTATTTT.